This T cell receptor (beta chain) was found in a study of regulatory T cells in long-lasting Graves disease. CDR3-region Arm-PCR and iRepertoire HTBI primers produced the TCR beta libraries. TCRdb reanalysed the multiplex PCR reads using MiXCR and keeps one entry per CDR3 protein. The sample lists some 440,000 distinct CDR3 sequences, about 20% occurring once. The germline CDR1 and CDR2 sequences are LGHDT and YNNKEL (reference sequence). V was pared by 0 bases and J by 7 bases, with 16 bases between. The CDR3 sequence is 15 residues long. Time point described: persistent/refractory GD, antithyroid drugs over 5 years with positive TRAb. Making the TCR library involved RNA that had been extracted from PBMCs. An endocrinology department in Xi'an, China, supplied the patients. This clonotype was found many times.

The chain carries TRBV3-1 and TRBJ2-7; D not certain. The clonotype comes from a female donor with Graves disease. The material sequenced was peripheral blood mononuclear cells (PBMCs), taken when the disease was refractory, from a patient treated with antithyroid drugs. The CDR3 DNA is TGTGCCAGCAGCCAAGAATGGGCAACGGAAGGGGAGCAGTACTTC. The encoded protein is CASSQEWATEGEQYF.